This entry lists 12 T cell receptor beta chains sequenced from one sample in a study of shared clonotypes between healthy human individuals (dated by TCRdb to 2018 to 2021). To prepare the library, the immunoSEQ multiplex PCR assay was applied. As stored in TCRdb, this immuneACCESS dataset retains in-frame rearrangements with V and J assigned. A fraction of the clones does not appear; measured against another copy, unresolved V genes explain less than half of the discrepancy, and the remainder lacks a known reason. The sample profile shows hundreds of thousands of clones; approximately 95% of them were found once. The ten largest clones take up approximately 0.11% of the sample. CD8 naive samples were obtained by positive selection for CCR7 among CD45RO-negative cells, yielding a CD45RA+CCR7+ population from which TemRA cells were excluded. Sequencing was carried out using naive CD8+ T cells sorted from blood. What the cell subset or site label conveys for this sample: CD45RA+CCR7+. These receptor sequences come from a young woman in good health.

This clone was observed once. The chain uses TRBV21-1 and TRBJ2-7. TRBV21-1 is a listed pseudogene. The CDR3 consists of 9 residues. CDR3 protein: CASPYEQYF. For the CDR3, the DNA is TGTGCCAGCCCCTACGAGCAGTACTTC.

The rearrangement joins TRBV27 to TRBJ2-6; D is undetermined. V dropped 6 bases and J dropped 0 bases, with 6 bases sitting between them. The CDR3 loop spans 14 amino acids. The germline V gene encodes CDR1 MNHEY and CDR2 SMNVEV (reference sequence). Here the CDR3 DNA reads TGTGCCAGCAGGGGCCTCTCTGGGGCCAACGTCCTGACTTTC. It translates to CASRGLSGANVLTF.

CDR3 loop: CASSHQGFTEAFF. The CDR3 DNA reads as TGTGCCAGTAGTCATCAGGGGTTCACTGAAGCTTTCTTT. The chain couples TRBV19 to TRBJ1-1, with D maybe TRBD1 (6 bases). V was shortened by 5 bases and J by 4 bases, with 11 bases between the two germline ends. Per the germline V gene, CDR1 is LNHDA and CDR2 is SQIVND (reference sequence). CDR3 length: 13 residues.

This clone has a single count. The chain carries TRBV13 and TRBJ2-5; D ambiguous. Germline CDR1 is PRHDT and CDR2 is FYEKMQ (reference sequence). This CDR3 spans 13 amino acids. V was trimmed by 2 bases and J by 3 bases, leaving 7 bases between them. CDR3 sequence: CASSLWLKETQYF. DNA of the CDR3: TGTGCCAGCAGCTTATGGCTAAAAGAGACCCAGTACTTC.

The V and J genes are TRBV9 and TRBJ2-7, with 7 nucleotides matching TRBD1. The CDR3 length is 12 residues. Trimming cost V 4 bases and J 7 bases; bases outside gene matches: 5. The germline V gene has CDR1 SGDLS and CDR2 YYNGEE. The CDR3 sequence: CASSPGDSEQYF. The CDR3 nucleotides read TGTGCCAGCAGCCCTGGGGACAGTGAGCAGTACTTC.

The chain links TRBV11-2 to TRBJ2-1, with 7 bases matching TRBD2. The germline gives CDR1 SGHAT, CDR2 FQNNGV. The CDR3 is 17 amino acids. V lost 4 bases, J lost 0 bases, and 9 bases stayed unmatched. The CDR3 sequence: CASSSSRGTISYNEQFF. The CDR3 DNA follows: TGTGCCAGCAGCTCGTCCCGCGGGACTATCTCCTACAATGAGCAGTTCTTC.

The chain employs TRBV28 and TRBJ2-6, with D tentatively TRBD2 (5 bases). This CDR3 region has 14 residues. Between the trimmed V and J ends, which lost 9 bases and 4 bases, there was a span of 13 bases. The germline gives CDR1 MDHEN, CDR2 SYDVKM. CDR3 nucleotide sequence: TGTGCCAGTGCGGAGGTAGCCGGGGCCAACGTCCTGACTTTC. As protein: CASAEVAGANVLTF.

This sequence joins TRBV2 and TRBJ2-1; D gene unclear. The CDR3 totals 11 residues. V lost 10 bases, J lost 3 bases, and 7 bases lay in between. Germline CDR1 is SNHLY and CDR2 is FYNNEI. CDR3 sequence reads: CATADYNEQFF. CDR3 nucleotides: TGTGCCACCGCGGACTACAATGAGCAGTTCTTC.

This clone appeared once. The chain is built from TRBV19 and TRBJ1-1, with D perhaps TRBD1 (5 bases). The CDR3 loop spans 13 amino acids. In germline, CDR1 is LNHDA, CDR2 SQIVND (reference sequence). The germline V and J ends were trimmed by 4 bases and 4 bases, with 10 bases remaining between them. CDR3 region: CASSNGARTEAFF. The CDR3 nucleotides read TGTGCCAGTAGTAACGGGGCGCGCACTGAAGCTTTCTTT. Full variable domain (rest looked up from reference TRBV19 and TRBJ1-1): DGGITQSPKYLFRKEGQNVTLSCEQNLNHDAMYWYRQDPGQGLRLIYYSQIVNDFQKGDIAEGYSVSREKKESFPLTVTSAQKNPTAFYLCASSNGARTEAFFGQGTRLTVV.

The rearrangement joins TRBV6-5 to TRBJ2-5; weak D call: TRBD2 (6 bases). The J call may be incorrect, as the DNA end agrees better with TRBJ2-7. This CDR3 comprises 13 residues. CDR1 is MNHEY and CDR2 is SVGAGI in the germline V gene. The DNA of the CDR3 is TGTGCCAGCACCGCAAGCGGGTCCTACGAGCAGTACTTC. Translating it yields CASTASGSYEQYF.

This chain connects TRBV27 to TRBJ2-1; 8 nucleotides match TRBD2. Per the germline V gene, CDR1 is MNHEY and CDR2 is SMNVEV (reference sequence). With V trimmed by 3 bases and J by 7 bases, 5 bases remained unmatched. This CDR3 contains 14 residues. The CDR3: CASSFTTSENEQFF. The CDR3 DNA is TGTGCCAGCAGTTTCACGACTAGCGAGAATGAGCAGTTCTTC.

The J gene is TRBJ1-1, the V gene TRBV27, with TRBD1 identical over 7 bases. CDR1 is MNHEY and CDR2 is SMNVEV in the germline V gene (reference sequence). J gave up 3 bases and V 6 bases, and 4 bases lay outside the gene matches. The CDR3 is 13 residues long. The DNA for the CDR3 is TGTGCCAGCAGAACGGGACAGTACACTGAAGCTTTCTTT. Amino acids: CASRTGQYTEAFF.